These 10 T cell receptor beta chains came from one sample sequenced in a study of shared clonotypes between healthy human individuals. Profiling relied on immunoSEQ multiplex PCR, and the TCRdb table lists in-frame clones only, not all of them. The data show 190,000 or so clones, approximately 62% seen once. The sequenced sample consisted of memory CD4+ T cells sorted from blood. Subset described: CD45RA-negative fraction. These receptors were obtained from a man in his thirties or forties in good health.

The CDR3 bases are TGTGCCAGCAAAGAAGGGGGGGGCTCTAATGAAAAACTGTTTTTT. It yields the protein CASKEGGGSNEKLFF. The chain joins TRBV6-1 to TRBJ1-4; D is possibly TRBD1 (6 bases). The CDR3 is 15 residues long. The V gene's germline CDR1 is MNHNS and CDR2 SASEGT. V was pared by 7 bases and J by 3 bases, with 15 bases between.

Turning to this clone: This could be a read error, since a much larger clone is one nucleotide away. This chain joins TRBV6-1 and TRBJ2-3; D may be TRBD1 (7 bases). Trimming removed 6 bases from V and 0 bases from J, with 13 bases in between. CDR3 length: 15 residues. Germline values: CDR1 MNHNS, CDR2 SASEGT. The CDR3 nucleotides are TGTGCCAGCAGAAGCAGGGGGGCTAGCACAGATACGCAGTATTTT. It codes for CASRSRGASTDTQYF.

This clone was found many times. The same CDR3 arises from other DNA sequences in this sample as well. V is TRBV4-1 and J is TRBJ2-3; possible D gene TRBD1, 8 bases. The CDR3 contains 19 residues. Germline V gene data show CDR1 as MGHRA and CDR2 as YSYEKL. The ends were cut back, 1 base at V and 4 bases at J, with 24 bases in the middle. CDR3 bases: TGCGCCAGCAGCCAAGCTCTAAGGGGTCACAGGGGGGGCCCAGATACGCAGTATTTT. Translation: CASSQALRGHRGGPDTQYF.

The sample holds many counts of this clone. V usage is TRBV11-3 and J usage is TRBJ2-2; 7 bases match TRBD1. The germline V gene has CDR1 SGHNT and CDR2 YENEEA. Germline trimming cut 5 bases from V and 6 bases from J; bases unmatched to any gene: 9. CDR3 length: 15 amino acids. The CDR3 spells CASSPLGTASGELFF. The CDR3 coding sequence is TGTGCCAGCAGCCCCCTCGGGACAGCGTCCGGGGAGCTGTTTTTT.

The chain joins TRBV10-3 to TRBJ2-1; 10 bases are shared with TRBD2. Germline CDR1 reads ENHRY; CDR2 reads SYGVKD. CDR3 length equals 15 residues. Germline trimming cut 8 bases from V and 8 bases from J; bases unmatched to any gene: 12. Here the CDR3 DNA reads TGTGCCATCTCCCAGCGGGAGGGCCTGGGCGATGAGCAGTTCTTC. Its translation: CAISQREGLGDEQFF.

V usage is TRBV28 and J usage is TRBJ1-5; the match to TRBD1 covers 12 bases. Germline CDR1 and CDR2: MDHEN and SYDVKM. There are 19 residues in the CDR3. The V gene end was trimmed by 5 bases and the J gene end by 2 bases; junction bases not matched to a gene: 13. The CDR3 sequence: CASSPLSGTGGAGNQPQHF. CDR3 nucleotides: TGTGCCAGCAGTCCCCTCTCAGGGACAGGGGGCGCGGGCAATCAGCCCCAGCATTTT.

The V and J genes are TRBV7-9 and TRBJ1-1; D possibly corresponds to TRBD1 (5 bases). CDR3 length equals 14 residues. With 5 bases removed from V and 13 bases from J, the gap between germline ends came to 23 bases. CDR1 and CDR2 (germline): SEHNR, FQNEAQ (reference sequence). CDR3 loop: CASSPREGSGRDFF. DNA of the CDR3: TGTGCCAGCAGCCCACGGGAGGGGTCCGGAAGGGATTTCTTT.

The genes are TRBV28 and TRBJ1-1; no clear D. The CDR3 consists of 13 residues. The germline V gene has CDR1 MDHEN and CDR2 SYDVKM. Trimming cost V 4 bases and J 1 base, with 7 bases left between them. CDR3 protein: CASSWNRNTEAFF. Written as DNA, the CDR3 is TGTGCCAGCAGTTGGAACAGGAACACTGAAGCTTTCTTT.

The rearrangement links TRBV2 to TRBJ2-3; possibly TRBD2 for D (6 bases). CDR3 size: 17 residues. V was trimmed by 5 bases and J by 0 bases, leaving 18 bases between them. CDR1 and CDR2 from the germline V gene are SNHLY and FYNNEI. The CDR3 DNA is TGTGCCAGCAGTCACCGGGAGCAAGTGATAAGCACAGATACGCAGTATTTT. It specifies CASSHREQVISTDTQYF. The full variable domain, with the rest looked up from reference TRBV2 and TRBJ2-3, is EPEVTQTPSHQVTQMGQEVILRCVPISNHLYFYWYRQILGQKVEFLVSFYNNEISEKSEIFDDQFSVERPDGSNFTLKIRSTKLEDSAMYFCASSHREQVISTDTQYFGPGTRLTVL.

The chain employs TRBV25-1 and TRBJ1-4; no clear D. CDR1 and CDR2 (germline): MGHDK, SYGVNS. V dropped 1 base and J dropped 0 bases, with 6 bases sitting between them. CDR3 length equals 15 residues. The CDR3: CASSELGATNEKLFF. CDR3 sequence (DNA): TGTGCCAGCAGTGAATTGGGAGCAACTAATGAAAAACTGTTTTTT.